This T cell receptor (beta chain) was captured by sequencing in a study of Ad26.COV2.S vaccination and SARS-CoV-2 variants. Study at large: Participants got Ad26.COV2.S intramuscularly, once or twice 56 days apart.

Treatment specified: roughly 18 received Ad26.COV2.S at low or high dose, single or two shots; 5 received placebo; per-sample allocation not given. Each sample was drawn 63 days after the first injection (of vaccine or placebo). Profiled with immunoSEQ multiplex PCR; TCRdb holds only in-frame clones, not every one. Of roughly 320,000 clones in the sample, around nine tenths are singletons; the top ten hold around 3.6%. Germline CDR1 reads SGHNT; CDR2 reads YENEEA. Deletions cut 4 bases from V and 6 bases from J, with 14 bases between. The CDR3 loop spans 14 amino acids. This clonotype was sampled from a person aged 18-65 years who received the Ad26.COV2.S COVID-19 vaccine or a placebo. The chain employs TRBV11-3 and TRBJ2-3, with D tentatively TRBD1 (5 bases). The specimen was peripheral blood, collected in a trial of Ad26.COV2.S vaccine versus placebo. The CDR3 nucleotides are TGTGCCAGCAGCTGGGGAATGGGGCCGGATACGCAGTATTTT. It codes for CASSWGMGPDTQYF.